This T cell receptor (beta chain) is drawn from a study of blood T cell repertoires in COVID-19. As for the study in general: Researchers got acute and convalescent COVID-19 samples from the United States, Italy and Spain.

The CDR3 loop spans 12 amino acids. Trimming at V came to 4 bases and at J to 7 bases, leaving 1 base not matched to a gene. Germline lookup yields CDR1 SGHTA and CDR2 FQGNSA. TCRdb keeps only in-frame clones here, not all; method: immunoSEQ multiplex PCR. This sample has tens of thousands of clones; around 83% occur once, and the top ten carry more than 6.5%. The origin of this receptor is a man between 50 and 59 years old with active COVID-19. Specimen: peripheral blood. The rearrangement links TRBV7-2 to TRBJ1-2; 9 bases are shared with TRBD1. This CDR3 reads CASSSGQGGYTF. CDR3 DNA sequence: TGTGCCAGCAGCTCGGGACAGGGTGGCTACACCTTC. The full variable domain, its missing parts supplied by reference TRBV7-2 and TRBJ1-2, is GAGVSQSPSNKVTEKGKDVELRCDPISGHTALYWYRQSLGQGLEFLIYFQGNSAPDKSGLPSDRFSAERTGGSVSTLTIQRTQQEDSAVYLCASSSGQGGYTFGSGTRLTVV.